A single sample gave rise to the 2 T cell receptor beta chains below, sequenced in a study of T cells after yellow fever vaccination. One entry per CDR3 protein, called by TCRdb with MiXCR from the 5' RACE reads. Found here are around 320,000 distinct CDR3 sequences, around 9.3% of them singletons; the top ten hold about 3%. This sample comprised CD4+ T cells sorted from PBMCs, obtained 5 days after the yellow fever booster vaccination. The source is a man younger than 35 who received the YFV17D yellow fever vaccine.

This clonotype was observed at least ten times. The rearrangement uses TRBV10-3 and TRBJ2-5; TRBD1 aligns across 7 bases. Germline assignment: CDR1 ENHRY and CDR2 SYGVKD. J was trimmed by 2 bases and V by 4 bases; bases with no gene match: 4. The CDR3 is made up of 14 amino acids. The DNA of the CDR3 is TGTGCCATCAGTGCATCGGGACAGCAAGAGACCCAGTACTTC. As protein: CAISASGQQETQYF.

The chain employs TRBV12-3 or TRBV12-4 and TRBJ2-2; D is undetermined. The V and J ends lost 6 bases and 5 bases respectively, with 25 bases between them. The CDR3 runs 18 residues. The CDR3 here is CASSSTQPAGRVTGELFF. The CDR3 DNA follows: TGTGCCAGCAGCTCCACCCAACCGGCCGGACGGGTAACCGGGGAGCTGTTTTTT.